This TCR beta chain is drawn from a study of T cell responses to AZD1222 COVID-19 vaccine. Broader study findings: Among the donors, most were white British and more were female, and clonal diversity was possibly underestimated. Across the whole spike, CD4 TCRs peaked at regions 160-218 and 743-854.

TCRdb's table, derived via immunoSEQ multiplex PCR, lists solely in-frame clones and lacks some. The sample yields approximately 110,000 clones, about 90% seen once. As for this clone: What it binds is not known.

The source material was peripheral blood, sampled 28 days after the second AZD1222 dose. This sequence was found in an adult who received the AZD1222 COVID-19 vaccine.

The CDR3 DNA follows: TGCACCGCATGGGGGAACTATGGCTACACCTTC. It is translated as CTAWGNYGYTF. The gene calls are TRBV20-1 and TRBJ1-2, with D possibly TRBD1 on 5 matching bases. CDR1 and CDR2 from the germline V gene are DFQATT and SNEGSKA (reference sequence). This CDR3 comprises 11 residues.